This paragraph reports one TCR beta chain. This specimen belongs to a study of cytomegalovirus exposure and HLA in healthy donors. Primers included in the PCR were 60 Vbeta and 13 Jbeta primers. Here immunoSEQ multiplex PCR was the method, and the copy in TCRdb shows in-frame clones only, minus some. The sample holds tens of thousands of clones, around 82% seen once. This receptor was identified in a man under 40 in good health and CMV-seropositive. What was sequenced was PBMCs.

This chain's CDR3 is CASRHKSDRVSYNEQFF. DNA for the CDR3: TGTGCCAGCAGACATAAATCGGACAGGGTATCCTACAATGAGCAGTTCTTC. The V gene is TRBV7-2, the J gene TRBJ2-1; 8 bases map to TRBD1. The V and J ends lost 6 bases and 1 base, in that order; junction bases with no gene match: 11. This CDR3 is built from 17 residues. From germline, CDR1 is SGHTA and CDR2 FQGNSA. Filled out from reference TRBV7-2 and TRBJ2-1, the complete variable domain reads GAGVSQSPSNKVTEKGKDVELRCDPISGHTALYWYRQSLGQGLEFLIYFQGNSAPDKSGLPSDRFSAERTGGSVSTLTIQRTQQEDSAVYLCASRHKSDRVSYNEQFFGPGTRLTVL.